This TCR beta chain was retrieved from a study of T cells in Graves' hyperthyroidism and ophthalmopathy. CDR3 length: 13 amino acids. Germline-derived CDR1 and CDR2 are SQVTM and ANQGSEA. The study, taken as a whole, reports: Ophthalmopathy stood apart from stable hyperthyroidism in a 13 V-J model.

An absence of ophthalmopathy progression within 18 months meant stable Graves' hyperthyroidism. Thyroid ultrasound and orbital computed tomography, with clinical symptoms and serum thyroxine and TRAb, informed diagnoses. The CDR3 regions of TCR beta were amplified from RNA transcripts. HTBI primers were the set used in a first-round RT-PCR of the TCR CDR3. One entry per CDR3 protein results from TCRdb running MiXCR on the multiplex PCR reads. The table shows about 840,000 distinct CDR3 sequences, with 35% to 45% occurring only once. Note on this clonotype: What it recognizes is unknown. This may arise from a read error, as a much more abundant clone is one base away.

This TCR was recovered from a man between 18 and 35 years old with Graves' hyperthyroidism. The chain employs TRBV29-1 and TRBJ1-1, with D tentatively TRBD1 (6 bases). The specimen was blood. CDR3 in amino acids: CSVRRGTNTQAFF. CDR3 in DNA: TGCAGCGTTCGCAGGGGAACGAACACTCAAGCTTTCTTT.